The rows below give T cell receptor beta chains drawn from one sample of a study of glioma-infiltrating T cells. Via MiXCR, TCRdb re-called the multiplex PCR reads, giving one row per CDR3 protein. The table shows under 200,000 distinct CDR3 sequences, with around 40% occurring only once. Specimen: glioma tissue, nonneoplastic brain tissue, or PBMCs (not recorded which). All receptors come from a human donor with low-grade glioma or glioblastoma, undergoing nonglioma brain surgery, or in good health (not recorded which). Both conserved end residues are part of each CDR3. Fields, in order: J gene, V gene, clone size, D gene, CDR3 DNA, CDR3 protein. A D gene is named only where the DNA matches it firmly. The size entry is marked missing in some rows and otherwise reads once, few, many or a size class.

j_call: TRBJ2-3; v_call: TRBV10-3; clone_size: many; d_call: TRBD2; cdr3_nt: TGTGCCATCAGTGGTGCTAGCGGGTCCACAGATACGCAGTATTTT; cdr3_aa: CAISGASGSTDTQYF
j_call: TRBJ2-1; v_call: TRBV20-1; clone_size: .; d_call: TRBD2; cdr3_nt: TGCAGTGCGGGACTAGCGGCCAAATGCTCCTACAATGAGCAGTTCTTC; cdr3_aa: CSAGLAAKCSYNEQFF
j_call: TRBJ2-5; v_call: TRBV12-3/TRBV12-4; clone_size: few; d_call: .; cdr3_nt: TGTGCCAGCAGACCCATGGCCGGAGAGGAGACCCAGTACTTC; cdr3_aa: CASRPMAGEETQYF
j_call: TRBJ2-5; v_call: TRBV27; clone_size: once; d_call: .; cdr3_nt: TGTGCAAGCGGTACTAGAGGGGACCCAGAGACCCAGTACTTC; cdr3_aa: CASGTRGDPETQYF
j_call: TRBJ1-1; v_call: TRBV20-1; clone_size: .; d_call: TRBD1; cdr3_nt: TGCAGTGCCGATTCGACAGGGGGGAACACTGAAGCTTTCTTT; cdr3_aa: CSADSTGGNTEAFF
j_call: TRBJ2-2; v_call: TRBV5-1; clone_size: .; d_call: .; cdr3_nt: TGCGCCAGCAGCCCCTCGACAGGGAACACCGGGGAGCTGTTTTTT; cdr3_aa: CASSPSTGNTGELFF
j_call: TRBJ2-3; v_call: TRBV6-1; clone_size: .; d_call: TRBD2; cdr3_nt: TGTGTTAGCAGTCCACCGGGACTAGCGGGAGATACGCAGTATTTT; cdr3_aa: CVSSPPGLAGDTQYF
j_call: TRBJ2-3; v_call: TRBV6-2/TRBV6-3; clone_size: .; d_call: .; cdr3_nt: TGTGCCAGCAGCAGTGGCAGAATGAACACAGATTTGCAGTATTTT; cdr3_aa: CASSSGRMNTDLQYF
j_call: TRBJ2-1; v_call: TRBV2; clone_size: .; d_call: .; cdr3_nt: TGTGCCAGCAGACTTCGGGGAGGGGGGGTCTCCTACAATGAGCAGTTCTTC; cdr3_aa: CASRLRGGGVSYNEQFF
j_call: TRBJ2-6; v_call: TRBV7-2; clone_size: .; d_call: .; cdr3_nt: TGTGCCAGCAGCTCGTCACAATGGGGGGCCAACGTCCTGACTTTC; cdr3_aa: CASSSSQWGANVLTF
j_call: TRBJ1-4; v_call: TRBV7-9; clone_size: many; d_call: .; cdr3_nt: TGTGCCAGCTCCGAAGGTCCTAAACTGTTTTTT; cdr3_aa: CASSEGPKLFF
j_call: TRBJ1-1; v_call: TRBV20-1; clone_size: .; d_call: .; cdr3_nt: TGCAGTGACCCCTCCGGGGAGCGCACTGAAGCTTTCTTT; cdr3_aa: CSDPSGERTEAFF
j_call: TRBJ1-2; v_call: TRBV29-1; clone_size: .; d_call: .; cdr3_nt: TGCAGCGTTGTGAAGGGGGCTAACTATGGCTACACCTTC; cdr3_aa: CSVVKGANYGYTF
j_call: TRBJ2-7; v_call: TRBV14; clone_size: .; d_call: .; cdr3_nt: TGTGCCAGCAGCCAATTCTTAAGGGGTCGATACAATGAGCAGTACTTC; cdr3_aa: CASSQFLRGRYNEQYF
j_call: TRBJ2-3; v_call: TRBV15; clone_size: many; d_call: TRBD2; cdr3_nt: TGTGCCACCAGCAGAGACCAAGCGGGGCAGTACACAGATACGCAGTATTTT; cdr3_aa: CATSRDQAGQYTDTQYF
j_call: TRBJ2-1; v_call: TRBV6-1; clone_size: many; d_call: TRBD2; cdr3_nt: TGTGCCAGCAGTTTCTCCCCGGGACTAGTTGGTGGTGAGCAGTTCTTC; cdr3_aa: CASSFSPGLVGGEQFF
j_call: TRBJ2-5; v_call: TRBV4-2; clone_size: few; d_call: TRBD2; cdr3_nt: TGTGCCAGCAGCCAAGAACTAGCGGGAGGCCGCGATAAAGAGACCCAGTACTTC; cdr3_aa: CASSQELAGGRDKETQYF
j_call: TRBJ2-3; v_call: TRBV20-1; clone_size: many; d_call: TRBD2; cdr3_nt: TGCAGTGCAAGCGCTAGCGGCAAGACAGATACGCAGTATTTT; cdr3_aa: CSASASGKTDTQYF
j_call: TRBJ2-7; v_call: TRBV27; clone_size: few; d_call: .; cdr3_nt: TGTGCCAGCAGTTTATCTACGATCTCCCCACACGAGAAGTACTTC; cdr3_aa: CASSLSTISPHEKYF
j_call: TRBJ2-1; v_call: TRBV6-1; clone_size: few; d_call: TRBD2; cdr3_nt: TGTGCCAGCAGGACCAGGACTAGTCTTAGCTCCTACAATGAGCAGTTCTTC; cdr3_aa: CASRTRTSLSSYNEQFF
j_call: TRBJ2-3; v_call: TRBV7-2; clone_size: once; d_call: .; cdr3_nt: TGCGCCAGCAGCTTCCTCGCCACAGATACGCAGTATTTT; cdr3_aa: CASSFLATDTQYF
j_call: TRBJ2-3; v_call: TRBV14; clone_size: many; d_call: .; cdr3_nt: TGTGCCAGCAGCCAAGATGACAGTTCTAGCACAGATACGCAGTATTTT; cdr3_aa: CASSQDDSSSTDTQYF
j_call: TRBJ2-5; v_call: TRBV20-1; clone_size: many; d_call: TRBD2; cdr3_nt: TGCAGTGCTAGACCTAGCGGGAGACGGGAGACCCAGTACTTC; cdr3_aa: CSARPSGRRETQYF
j_call: TRBJ1-6; v_call: TRBV7-9; clone_size: .; d_call: .; cdr3_nt: TGTGCCAGCAGCTTCGTAAATTCACCCCTCCACTTT; cdr3_aa: CASSFVNSPLHF
j_call: TRBJ2-1; v_call: TRBV6-1; clone_size: many; d_call: TRBD2; cdr3_nt: TGTGCCAGCAGTGCTCGACTAGCGGGAGTAAGGACGGATGAGCAGTTCTTC; cdr3_aa: CASSARLAGVRTDEQFF
j_call: TRBJ2-3; v_call: TRBV20-1; clone_size: .; d_call: TRBD2; cdr3_nt: TGCAGTGCTAGCGGGAGGGCCGAGGATACGCAGTATTTT; cdr3_aa: CSASGRAEDTQYF
j_call: TRBJ2-1; v_call: TRBV24-1; clone_size: many; d_call: .; cdr3_nt: TGTGCCACCAGTGATTTAGGGAGATACAATGAGCAGTTCTTC; cdr3_aa: CATSDLGRYNEQFF
j_call: TRBJ2-1; v_call: TRBV2; clone_size: many; d_call: .; cdr3_nt: TGTGCCAGCACCCTTGCACCATACAATGAGCAGTTCTTC; cdr3_aa: CASTLAPYNEQFF
j_call: TRBJ1-5; v_call: TRBV6-1; clone_size: many; d_call: .; cdr3_nt: TGTGCCAGCAGTGAGGGACGGTATAGCAATCAGCCCCAGCATTTT; cdr3_aa: CASSEGRYSNQPQHF
j_call: TRBJ1-1; v_call: TRBV19; clone_size: few; d_call: .; cdr3_nt: TGTGCCAGTAGTTTAACAGGCGCCGCCCGGAACACTGAAGCTTTCTTT; cdr3_aa: CASSLTGAARNTEAFF
j_call: TRBJ2-7; v_call: TRBV12-3/TRBV12-4; clone_size: .; d_call: .; cdr3_nt: TGTGCCAGGAGTTTGGGAATAGCGGCCGACCTCGGCGAGCAGTACTTC; cdr3_aa: CARSLGIAADLGEQYF
j_call: TRBJ1-1; v_call: TRBV6-1; clone_size: many; d_call: .; cdr3_nt: TGTGCCAGCAGTGAAGTGGGCAACACTGAAGCTTTCTTT; cdr3_aa: CASSEVGNTEAFF
j_call: TRBJ1-1; v_call: TRBV29-1; clone_size: few; d_call: .; cdr3_nt: TGCAGCGTTGTCCTTGGGAACACTGAAGCTTTCTTT; cdr3_aa: CSVVLGNTEAFF
j_call: TRBJ2-1; v_call: TRBV5-1; clone_size: .; d_call: .; cdr3_nt: TGCGCCAGCAGCTTTAGTGGGGGAGCGGGTAGGGCCTACAATGAGCAGTTCTTC; cdr3_aa: CASSFSGGAGRAYNEQFF
j_call: TRBJ1-4; v_call: TRBV29-1; clone_size: .; d_call: .; cdr3_nt: TGCAGCGCGGGACCCCATACTGAAAAACTGTTTTTT; cdr3_aa: CSAGPHTEKLFF
j_call: TRBJ2-7; v_call: TRBV5-5; clone_size: few; d_call: .; cdr3_nt: TGTGCCAGCAGCTATACGTCAGGCGAGCAGTACTTC; cdr3_aa: CASSYTSGEQYF
j_call: TRBJ2-7; v_call: TRBV20-1; clone_size: many; d_call: .; cdr3_nt: TGCAGTGCTAGGCGGGACACAGAGCGCTACGAGCAGTACTTC; cdr3_aa: CSARRDTERYEQYF
j_call: TRBJ2-1; v_call: TRBV10-2; clone_size: many; d_call: .; cdr3_nt: TGCGCCAGCAGTTCTAGCTTCTACAATGAGCAGTTCTTC; cdr3_aa: CASSSSFYNEQFF
j_call: TRBJ2-7; v_call: TRBV4-2; clone_size: .; d_call: TRBD2; cdr3_nt: TGTGCCAGCAGCCAAGGCCCTACTAGCGGGGGGGTCCCCTGCGAGCAGTACTTC; cdr3_aa: CASSQGPTSGGVPCEQYF
j_call: TRBJ2-1; v_call: TRBV20-1; clone_size: many; d_call: .; cdr3_nt: TGCAGTGCTAGTATGGGGAGAAACAATGAGCAGTTCTTC; cdr3_aa: CSASMGRNNEQFF
j_call: TRBJ2-2; v_call: TRBV11-2; clone_size: .; d_call: .; cdr3_nt: TGTGCCAGCAGCTTAGATCACAGCACCGGGGAGCTGTTTTTT; cdr3_aa: CASSLDHSTGELFF